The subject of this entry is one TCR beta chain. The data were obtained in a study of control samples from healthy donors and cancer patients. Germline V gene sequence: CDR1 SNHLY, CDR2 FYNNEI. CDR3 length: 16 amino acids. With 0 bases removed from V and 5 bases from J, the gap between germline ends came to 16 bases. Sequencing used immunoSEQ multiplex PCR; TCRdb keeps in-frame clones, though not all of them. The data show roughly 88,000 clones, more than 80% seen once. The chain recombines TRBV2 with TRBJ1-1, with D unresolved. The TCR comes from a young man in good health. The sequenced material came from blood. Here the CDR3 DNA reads TGTGCCAGCAGTGAAGCACTAACAACCTCGGGGACTGAAGCTTTCTTT. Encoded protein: CASSEALTTSGTEAFF.